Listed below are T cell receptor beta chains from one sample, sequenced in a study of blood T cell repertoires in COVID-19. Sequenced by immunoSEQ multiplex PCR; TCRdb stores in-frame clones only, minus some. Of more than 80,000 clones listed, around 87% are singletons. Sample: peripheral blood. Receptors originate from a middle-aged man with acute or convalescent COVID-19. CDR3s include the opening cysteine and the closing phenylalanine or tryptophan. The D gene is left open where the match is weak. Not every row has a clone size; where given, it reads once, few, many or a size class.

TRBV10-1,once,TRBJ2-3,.,TGCGCCAGCAGTGCCTCAGGGTTCCGAACAGATACGCAGTATTTT,CASSASGFRTDTQYF
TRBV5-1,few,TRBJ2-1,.,TGCGCCAGCAGCTGGCGGGACGGAGACAATGAGCAGTTCTTC,CASSWRDGDNEQFF
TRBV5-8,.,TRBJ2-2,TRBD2,TGTGCCAGCAGCGGCCGGGTCGATGAGTTTCTAGCGGGAGGTTACCGGGAGCTGTTTTTT,CASSGRVDEFLAGGYRELFF
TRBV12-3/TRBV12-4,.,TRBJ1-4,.,TGTGCCAGCAGCCAGGGGATTGAAAAACTGTTTTTT,CASSQGIEKLFF
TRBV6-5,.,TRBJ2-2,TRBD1,TGTGCCAGCACCAGACAGGGTGGGACCGGGGAGCTGTTTTTT,CASTRQGGTGELFF
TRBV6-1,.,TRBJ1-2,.,TGTGCCAGCAGTGAATCGGGGGACTATGGCTACACCTTC,CASSESGDYGYTF
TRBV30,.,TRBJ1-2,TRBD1,TGTGCCTGGGTCCCCGTGGCAGGGGGCATCTATGGCTACACCTTC,CAWVPVAGGIYGYTF
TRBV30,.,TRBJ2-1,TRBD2,TGTGCCTGGAGTGTACAGGTGCTAGCGGGGAAGAATGAGCAGTTCTTC,CAWSVQVLAGKNEQFF
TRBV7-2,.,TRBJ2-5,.,TGTGCCAGCATAGTATTCGGCTCGGGACAAGAGACCCAGTACTTC,CASIVFGSGQETQYF
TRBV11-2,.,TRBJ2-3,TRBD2,TGTGCCAGCAGCTTTTCGGGACTAGTCACAGATACGCAGTATTTT,CASSFSGLVTDTQYF
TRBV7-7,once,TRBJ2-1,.,TGTGCTAGCAGCTTTGATCGTATCGCAGCCCAAGGGACAAGGGATGAGCAGTTCTTC,CASSFDRIAAQGTRDEQFF
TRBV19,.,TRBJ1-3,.,TGTGCCAGTAGTAGGCAATACTCTGGAAACACCATATATTTT,CASSRQYSGNTIYF
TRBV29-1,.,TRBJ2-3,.,TGCAGCGTTGTAGTCGATATTACAGATACGCAGTATTTT,CSVVVDITDTQYF
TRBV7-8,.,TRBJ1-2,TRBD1,TGTGCCAGCAGCATGACAGGGATCTATGGCTACACCTTC,CASSMTGIYGYTF
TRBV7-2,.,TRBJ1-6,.,TGTGCCAGCAGCTTAGCAGACGGGGTCTATAATTCACCCCTCCACTTT,CASSLADGVYNSPLHF
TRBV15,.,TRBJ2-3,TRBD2,TGTGCCACCAGCGGGAGGGTAGTCACAGATACGCAGTATTTT,CATSGRVVTDTQYF
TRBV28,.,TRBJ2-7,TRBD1,TGTGCCAGCAGCTCCAGACAGGGTGAATTCATTGTCGGCTCCTACGAGCAGTACTTC,CASSSRQGEFIVGSYEQYF
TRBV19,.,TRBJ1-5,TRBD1,TGTGCCAGTAGGAAGACAGGGCCCCATCAGCCCCAGCATTTT,CASRKTGPHQPQHF
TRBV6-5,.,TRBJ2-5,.,TGTGCCAGCAGTTACGGTGGCAGAAGTCAAGAGACCCAGTACTTC,CASSYGGRSQETQYF
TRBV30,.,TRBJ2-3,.,TGTGCCTGGGGAGGGGGGGGTATCACAGATACGCAGTATTTT,CAWGGGGITDTQYF
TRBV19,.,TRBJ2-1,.,TGTGCCAGTAGTATGGGAGGGGGGCTACAGTTCTTC,CASSMGGGLQFF
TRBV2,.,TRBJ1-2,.,TGTGCCAGCATCCGGGACACAAACTATGGCTACACCTTC,CASIRDTNYGYTF
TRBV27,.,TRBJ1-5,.,TGTGCCAGCAGTCAACAGGGAAATCAGCCCCAGCATTTT,CASSQQGNQPQHF
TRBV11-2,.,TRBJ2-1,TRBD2,TGTGCCAGCAGCTTACGCGGGAGGAACAATGAGCAGTTCTTC,CASSLRGRNNEQFF
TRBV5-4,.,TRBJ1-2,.,TGTGCCAGCAGCCCGGACAGCAACTATGGCTACACCTTC,CASSPDSNYGYTF
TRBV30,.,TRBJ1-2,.,TGTGCCTGGAGTGCGGGGATCGGCTACACCTTC,CAWSAGIGYTF
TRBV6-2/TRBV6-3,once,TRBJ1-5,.,TGTGCCAGCAGTCCCTCTGGACCGGCGGGCCTGGTTCAGCCCCAGCATTTT,CASSPSGPAGLVQPQHF
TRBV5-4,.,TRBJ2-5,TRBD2,TGTGCCAGCAGCTTTAGCGGGCAAGAGACCCAGTACTTC,CASSFSGQETQYF
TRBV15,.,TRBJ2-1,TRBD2,TGTGCCACCAGCAGAGATATCACGACTAGCGGGAGTCATGAGCAGTTCTTC,CATSRDITTSGSHEQFF
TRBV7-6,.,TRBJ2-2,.,TGTGCCAGCAGCGCCATGGCGACGGGGACCGGGGAGCTGTTTTTT,CASSAMATGTGELFF
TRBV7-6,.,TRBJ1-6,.,TGTGCCAGCAGCGCGATAGGCGGGATCGGGCGGAATTCACCCCTCCACTTT,CASSAIGGIGRNSPLHF
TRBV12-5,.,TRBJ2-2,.,TGTGCTAGTGGTTTGGTACTGCAGGGCTCAGGGGAGCTGTTTTTT,CASGLVLQGSGELFF
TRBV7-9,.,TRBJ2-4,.,TGTGCCAGCAGCTTGGGGGCTAGGAACATTCAGTACTTC,CASSLGARNIQYF
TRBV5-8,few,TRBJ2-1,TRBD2,TGTGCCAGCATCTTTTGGGAGGGCTCGGGTGAGCAGTTCTTC,CASIFWEGSGEQFF
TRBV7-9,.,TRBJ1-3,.,TGTGCCAGCAGCTTACCATTACAGGGTACAAACACCATATATTTT,CASSLPLQGTNTIYF
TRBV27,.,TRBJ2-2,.,TGTGCCAGCAGTTATGACAGTGGGAACACCGGGGAGCTGTTTTTT,CASSYDSGNTGELFF
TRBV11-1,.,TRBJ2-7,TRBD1,TGTGCCAGCAGCTTATCGGGACAGGGTCTCTACGAGCAGTACTTC,CASSLSGQGLYEQYF